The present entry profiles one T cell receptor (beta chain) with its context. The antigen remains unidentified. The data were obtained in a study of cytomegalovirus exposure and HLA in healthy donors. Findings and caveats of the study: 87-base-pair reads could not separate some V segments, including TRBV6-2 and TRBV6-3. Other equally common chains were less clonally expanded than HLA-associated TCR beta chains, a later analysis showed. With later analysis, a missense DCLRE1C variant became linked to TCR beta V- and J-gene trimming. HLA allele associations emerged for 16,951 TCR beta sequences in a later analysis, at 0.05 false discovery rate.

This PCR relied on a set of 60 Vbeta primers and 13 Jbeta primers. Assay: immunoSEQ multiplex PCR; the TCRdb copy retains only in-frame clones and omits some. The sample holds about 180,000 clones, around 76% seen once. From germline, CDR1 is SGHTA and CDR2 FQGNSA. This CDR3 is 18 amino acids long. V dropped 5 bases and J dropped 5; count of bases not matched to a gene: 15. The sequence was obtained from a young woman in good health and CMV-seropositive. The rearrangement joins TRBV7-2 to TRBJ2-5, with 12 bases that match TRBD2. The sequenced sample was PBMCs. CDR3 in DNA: TGTGCCAGCAGCCTCCGGACTAGCGGGGTGACAGGACTGGAGACCCAGTACTTC. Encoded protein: CASSLRTSGVTGLETQYF.